This T cell receptor beta chain originates from a study of T cells after yellow fever vaccination. Study-level results: A large majority of primary-vaccination clones showed up again after the booster (approximately 96% CD4, around 85% CD8). Weaker, the secondary response had a peak occurring faster, on day 5 versus 15. There was a small share of clonotypes that showed up in both the CD4 and CD8 compartments.

This clonotype was observed a handful of times. Antigen: not known. A 5'RACE template-switching step, the method used to make TCR cDNA, added a universal primer site and UMIs. TCRdb passed the 5' RACE reads through MiXCR, listing each CDR3 protein once. The sample yields 500,000 to 650,000 distinct CDR3 sequences, 12% seen once. Germline CDR1 MDHEN, CDR2 SYDVKM. The CDR3 spans 15 residues. The J segment lost 5 bases and the V segment lost 4 bases, leaving 9 bases of the junction unmatched. The TCR originated in a young man who received the YFV17D yellow fever vaccine. The chain is built from TRBV28 and TRBJ1-1; 8 bases match TRBD1. This specimen consisted of PBMCs, obtained on the day of the yellow fever booster vaccination. CDR3 in DNA: TGTGCCAGCAGTTCTCCCGGACAGGGCCAAACTGAAGCTTTCTTT. Encoded protein: CASSSPGQGQTEAFF.